The clone carrying this T cell receptor beta chain turned up a few times. The data belong to a study of identical twins. One entry per CDR3 protein, called by TCRdb with MiXCR from the 5' RACE reads. This table holds approximately 470,000 distinct CDR3 sequences, 14% found once. Germline lookup yields CDR1 DFQATT and CDR2 SNEGSKA (reference sequence). The CDR3 loop spans 11 amino acids. Trimming took off 1 base at V and 8 bases at J, with 5 bases between the two ends. The same sample was also studied in work on yellow fever vaccine responses in identical twins.

The sample consisted of CD4+ T cells sorted from blood. V gene TRBV20-1 combines with J gene TRBJ1-4; TRBD1 might be the D (5 bases). This TCR derives from a woman between 18 and 29 years old in good health. In nucleotides, the CDR3 is TGCAGTGCTAGAGGGGACGAAAAACTGTTTTTT. Its protein is CSARGDEKLFF.